The table lists the clone carrying this T cell receptor (beta chain) with many counts. This entry comes from a study of T cells in Graves' hyperthyroidism and ophthalmopathy. The CDR3 regions of TCR beta were amplified from RNA transcripts. The HTBI primer set drove a first-round RT-PCR of the TCR CDR3. TCRdb used MiXCR to reprocess the multiplex PCR reads, holding one entry per CDR3 protein. Seen here are about 420,000 distinct CDR3 sequences, around 14% observed once, and the top ten hold roughly 8%. There are 14 residues in the CDR3. V was trimmed by 0 bases and J by 7 bases, leaving 7 bases between them. Germline V gene lookup returns CDR1 LGHNT and CDR2 FRNRAP.

This chain links TRBV12-5 with TRBJ1-6, with TRBD1 as a possible D gene (6 bases). The specimen sequenced was blood. The clonotype originates from a woman younger than 30 with Graves' hyperthyroidism. The CDR3 DNA sequence: TGTGCTAGTGGTTTGGTCGACAGGAATTCACCCCTCCACTTT. Its protein is CASGLVDRNSPLHF.